These 20 T cell receptor beta chains originate from one sample sequenced in a study of blood T cell repertoires in COVID-19. Only in-frame clones appear in the TCRdb table, and some are missing; sequencing was by immunoSEQ multiplex PCR. Among over 300,000 clones listed, roughly 90% were seen once. Sequencing used peripheral blood. The receptors here all came from a man in his late teens or twenties who had recovered from COVID-19.

The CDR3 reads CASSVGGAFPTYEQYF. Here the CDR3 DNA reads TGTGCCAGCAGCGTCGGGGGGGCCTTTCCCACCTACGAGCAGTACTTC. The chain is built from TRBV14 and TRBJ2-7, with 8 bases matching TRBD2. Germline values: CDR1 SGHDN, CDR2 FVKESK. Trimming at V came to 5 bases and at J to 2 bases, leaving 11 bases not matched to a gene. The CDR3 loop spans 16 amino acids. Based on the CDR3 plus reference TRBV14 and TRBJ2-7, the full variable domain is EAGVTQFPSHSVIEKGQTVTLRCDPISGHDNLYWYRRVMGKEIKFLLHFVKESKQDESGMPNNRFLAERTGGTYSTLKVQPAELEDSGVYFCASSVGGAFPTYEQYFGPGTRLTVT.

The count of this clone is one. The genes are TRBV10-3 and TRBJ2-5; the match to TRBD2 covers 14 bases. Germline V CDR1 and CDR2: ENHRY, SYGVKD. Trimming cost V 0 bases and J 3 bases; bases outside gene matches: 6. CDR3 length: 18 amino acids. CDR3 coding DNA: TGTGCCATCAGTGAGTCTAGTGCGGGACTAGCGGGGGAAGAGACCCAGTACTTC. Translated: CAISESSAGLAGEETQYF.

The chain joins TRBV9 to TRBJ1-2, with 7 bases matching TRBD1. Germline V gives CDR1 SGDLS, CDR2 YYNGEE. After removal of 3 bases from V and 2 bases from J, the junction contained 13 bases not matched to a gene. The CDR3 contains 17 residues. CDR3 loop: CASSGDPGGTANYGYTF. CDR3 nucleotide sequence: TGTGCCAGCAGCGGCGACCCTGGGGGGACAGCCAACTATGGCTACACCTTC.

The V gene is TRBV5-1, the J gene TRBJ1-1; D not certain. Trimming took off 1 base at V and 7 bases at J, with 14 bases between the two ends. The CDR3 spans 14 residues. Germline lookup yields CDR1 SGHRS and CDR2 YFSETQ. The CDR3 nucleotides are TGCGCCAGCAGCTTGAGGTGGGGAGGAGATGAAGCTTTCTTT. Translating it yields CASSLRWGGDEAFF.

As regards this clone: Distinct nucleotide sequences in the sample also encode this CDR3. The chain combines TRBV3-1 (or the pseudogene TRBV3-2) with TRBJ1-2; D gene ambiguous. V was pared by 2 bases and J by 8 bases, with 9 bases between. This CDR3 spans 12 amino acids. The V gene's germline CDR1 is LGHDT and CDR2 YNNKEL (reference sequence). In nucleotides, the CDR3 is TGTGCCAGCAGCCAAACCGGGGTCGGCTACACCTTC. As protein: CASSQTGVGYTF.

The chain joins TRBV2 to TRBJ2-7; D is perhaps TRBD1 (5 bases). The CDR3 consists of 13 residues. Germline V CDR1 and CDR2: SNHLY, FYNNEI. V lost 0 bases and J lost 4, with 7 bases in between. The CDR3 DNA sequence: TGTGCCAGCAGTGAAGCTCCAGGGTACGAGCAGTACTTC. This gives the protein CASSEAPGYEQYF.

This clone showed up just a few times. DNA for the CDR3: TGTGCCAGTAGTAGGGGGGACAGCATGAATGAAAAACTGTTTTTT. Its protein is CASSRGDSMNEKLFF. This chain uses TRBV19 with TRBJ1-4; TRBD1 agrees at 7 bases. V was pared by 4 bases and J by 5 bases, with 7 bases of the junction left unmatched. The germline CDR1 and CDR2 sequences are LNHDA and SQIVND (reference sequence). The length of the CDR3 is 15 residues.

This chain connects TRBV5-1 to TRBJ1-1; 9 bases fit TRBD1. The CDR3 consists of 14 residues. CDR1 is SGHRS, CDR2 YFSETQ, per germline. V shed 2 bases, J shed 5 bases, and the junction held 4 bases outside the gene matches. CDR3 in DNA: TGCGCCAGCAGCTTTAGGACAGGGGAGACTGAAGCTTTCTTT. Its translation is CASSFRTGETEAFF. The full variable domain, in which reference TRBV5-1 and TRBJ1-1 provide the parts outside the CDR3, is KAGVTQTPRYLIKTRGQQVTLSCSPISGHRSVSWYQQTPGQGLQFLFEYFSETQRNKGNFPGRFSGRQFSNSRSEMNVSTLELGDSALYLCASSFRTGETEAFFGQGTRLTVV.

J is TRBJ1-4 and V is TRBV18; 8 bases line up with TRBD1. The CDR3 is made up of 14 amino acids. The V gene's germline CDR1 is KGHSH and CDR2 LQKENI. The J segment lost 7 bases and the V segment lost 1 base, leaving 2 bases of the junction unmatched. CDR3 amino acids: CASSPRDRPEKLFF. CDR3 in DNA: TGTGCCAGCTCACCACGGGACAGGCCTGAAAAACTGTTTTTT.

The chain carries TRBV6-5 and TRBJ1-4; no clear D. The CDR3 loop spans 12 amino acids. V was cut by 8 bases and J by 10 bases, with 14 bases left in between. The germline V gene encodes CDR1 MNHEY and CDR2 SVGAGI. The CDR3 nucleotides read TGTGCCAGCTATAACTCCGTCGGAAAACTGTTTTTT. Residues: CASYNSVGKLFF.

The genes are TRBV4-1 and TRBJ1-2; D is uncertain. This CDR3 contains 14 residues. Trimming pared 3 bases from V and 6 bases from J, leaving 14 bases between. The V gene's germline CDR1 is MGHRA and CDR2 YSYEKL. The CDR3 here is CASSQGDIRHGYTF. The CDR3 DNA follows: TGCGCCAGCAGCCAGGGAGACATCCGACATGGCTACACCTTC.

The chain joins TRBV4-1 to TRBJ1-1, with a weak D call TRBD1 (6 bases). This CDR3 region has 14 residues. V lost 5 bases and J lost 3, with 13 bases in between. Germline CDR1 is MGHRA and CDR2 is YSYEKL. DNA of the CDR3: TGCGCCAGCAGCAGACTACCAGGGGACACTGAAGCTTTCTTT. Protein product: CASSRLPGDTEAFF.

The table lists this clone with a count of one. The V call is TRBV7-2, the J call TRBJ1-1; D not resolved. The CDR3 loop spans 15 amino acids. The V end lost 0 bases, the J end lost 2 bases, and 10 bases lay between the germline ends. CDR1 is SGHTA and CDR2 is FQGNSA in the germline V gene. This CDR3 is CASSLARGTNTEAFF. CDR3 DNA: TGTGCCAGCAGCTTAGCTCGGGGAACCAACACTGAAGCTTTCTTT.

The gene calls are TRBV27 and TRBJ2-7; 10 bases fit TRBD1. Trimming cost V 1 base and J 2 bases; bases outside gene matches: 2. The V gene's germline CDR1 is MNHEY and CDR2 SMNVEV (reference sequence). The CDR3 runs to 15 residues. The CDR3 spells CASSLLGTGAYEQYF. The CDR3 DNA sequence: TGTGCCAGCAGTTTATTGGGGACAGGGGCCTACGAGCAGTACTTC.

This clone was detected once. This chain's CDR3 is CSVALQGAGGYTF. The CDR3 DNA reads TGCAGCGTTGCCCTGCAGGGGGCGGGTGGCTACACCTTC. V and J are TRBV29-1 and TRBJ1-2; 8 positions match TRBD1. The CDR3 length is 13 residues. V shed 4 bases, J shed 7 bases, and the junction held 8 bases outside the gene matches. In germline, CDR1 is SQVTM, CDR2 ANQGSEA.

J is TRBJ2-7 and V is TRBV23-1; D is unclear. TRBV23-1 is given ORF status, its function remaining uncertain. The V end was cut by 8 bases, the J end by 0 bases, with 8 bases between. There are 12 residues in the CDR3. CDR3 nucleotides: TGCGCCAGCTCCCCAGACTCCTACGAGCAGTACTTC. Protein sequence: CASSPDSYEQYF.

This chain connects TRBV19 to TRBJ1-1; 9 bases match TRBD1. CDR1 LNHDA and CDR2 SQIVND come from the germline V gene (reference sequence). CDR3 length equals 15 residues. The V and J ends lost 10 bases and 4 bases, in that order; junction bases with no gene match: 13. The CDR3 reads CATRRDREGGTEAFF. CDR3 nucleotide sequence: TGTGCCACCCGCCGGGACAGGGAGGGTGGCACTGAAGCTTTCTTT.

This CDR3 reads CSAPAVTEAFF. The CDR3, as DNA: TGCAGTGCTCCTGCGGTCACTGAAGCTTTCTTT. This sequence joins TRBV20-1 and TRBJ1-1; unclear D gene. The CDR3 has 11 residues. V lost 5 bases and J 4 bases, leaving 8 bases between the germline ends. Per germline, CDR1 DFQATT and CDR2 SNEGSKA (reference sequence).

The V gene is TRBV19, the J gene TRBJ2-6; no clear D gene. The CDR3 runs to 17 residues. Germline V CDR1 and CDR2: LNHDA, SQIVND (reference sequence). V was trimmed by 7 bases and J by 1 base, leaving 17 bases between them. The CDR3 loop is CASTQPPTYSGANVLTF. The DNA of the CDR3 is TGTGCCAGTACTCAACCCCCCACATATTCTGGGGCCAACGTCCTGACTTTC.

V gene TRBV6-2 or TRBV6-3 combines with J gene TRBJ2-5, with D possibly TRBD1 on 6 matching bases. The CDR3 totals 14 residues. Trimming pared 4 bases from V and 3 bases from J, leaving 12 bases between. From germline, CDR1 is MNHEY and CDR2 SVGEGT. CDR3 protein: CASSFPGHKETQYF. The CDR3 region has the DNA TGTGCCAGCAGTTTTCCGGGACACAAAGAGACCCAGTACTTC.